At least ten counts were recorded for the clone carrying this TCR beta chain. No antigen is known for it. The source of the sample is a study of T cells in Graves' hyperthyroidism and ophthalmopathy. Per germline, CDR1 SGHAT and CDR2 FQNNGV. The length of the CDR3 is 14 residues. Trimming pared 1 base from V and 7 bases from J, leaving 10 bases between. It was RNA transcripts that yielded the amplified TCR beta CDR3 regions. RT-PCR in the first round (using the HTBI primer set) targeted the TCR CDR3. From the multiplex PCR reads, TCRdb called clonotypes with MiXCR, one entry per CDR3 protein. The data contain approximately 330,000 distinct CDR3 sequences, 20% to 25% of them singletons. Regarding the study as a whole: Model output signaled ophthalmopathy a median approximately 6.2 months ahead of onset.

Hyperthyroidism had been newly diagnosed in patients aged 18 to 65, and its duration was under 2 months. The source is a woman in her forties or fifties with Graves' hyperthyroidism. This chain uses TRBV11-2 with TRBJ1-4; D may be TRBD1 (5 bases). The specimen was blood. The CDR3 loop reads CASSLVRQGEKLFF. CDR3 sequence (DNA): TGTGCCAGCAGCTTAGTTCGCCAGGGTGAAAAACTGTTTTTT. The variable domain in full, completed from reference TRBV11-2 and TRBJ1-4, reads EAGVAQSPRYKIIEKRQSVAFWCNPISGHATLYWYQQILGQGPKLLIQFQNNGVVDDSQLPKDRFSAERLKGVDSTLKIQPAKLEDSAVYLCASSLVRQGEKLFFGSGTQLSVL.